This entry features one T cell receptor beta chain sequence. This specimen belongs to a study of blood T cell repertoires in COVID-19. The CDR3 loop spans 16 amino acids. In germline, CDR1 is SGHRS, CDR2 YFSETQ. V gave up 4 bases and J gave up 1 base; unmatched junction bases: 7. Profiled with immunoSEQ multiplex PCR; TCRdb holds only in-frame clones, not every one. There are about 480,000 clones in the sample; approximately 90% occur only once, and about 4.3% lies in the top ten. The receptor was isolated from a woman aged 25 to 45 with acute or convalescent COVID-19. The chain carries TRBV5-1 and TRBJ2-3; TRBD2 matches 9 bases. The sequenced material came from peripheral blood. As DNA, the CDR3 is TGCGCCAGCAGCGGGGGGTGGACTAGCGGCACAGATACGCAGTATTTT. As protein: CASSGGWTSGTDTQYF.